The 24 T cell receptor beta chains reported below all come from one sample, sequenced in a study of blood T cell repertoires in COVID-19. Assay: immunoSEQ multiplex PCR; the TCRdb copy retains only in-frame clones and omits some. The sample has over 120,000 clones; roughly 80% are singletons. The sequencing input was peripheral blood. The receptor set was obtained from a human donor in a cohort sampled during active COVID-19.

This chain links TRBV9 with TRBJ2-5; possibly TRBD2 for D (7 bases). Trimming left V 4 bases short and J 3 bases short, with 13 bases between. Germline CDR1 SGDLS, CDR2 YYNGEE. The CDR3 is 14 amino acids. This chain's CDR3 is CASSPRGAEETQYF. The DNA of the CDR3 is TGTGCCAGCAGCCCCCGGGGGGCCGAAGAGACCCAGTACTTC.

The chain couples TRBV2 to TRBJ2-1, with 9 nucleotides matching TRBD2. With 8 bases clipped from V and 12 bases from J, the junction kept 20 bases outside the gene matches. The CDR3 loop spans 16 amino acids. Germline V gene data show CDR1 as SNHLY and CDR2 as FYNNEI. This chain's CDR3 is CASLPRASGAPEWQFF. In DNA, the CDR3 is TGTGCCAGCTTACCAAGGGCTAGCGGGGCCCCCGAATGGCAGTTCTTC.

This chain connects TRBV21-1 to TRBJ1-2; TRBD1 is the table's D call, not checked against the DNA. TRBV21-1 is a documented pseudogene. This CDR3 spans 14 amino acids. DNA of the CDR3: TGTGCCAGCAGCACCCGGGCCCAGGGCTATGGCTACACCTTC. Protein product: CASSTRAQGYGYTF.

The chain combines TRBV7-8 with TRBJ2-5; TRBD1 is a possible D gene (6 bases). Germline assignment: CDR1 SGHVS and CDR2 FQNEAQ. The CDR3 has 20 residues. Trimming shortened V by 7 bases and J by 2 bases, and 32 bases separated the two germline ends. In DNA form, the CDR3 reads TGTGCCAGCATCATCGGACAGTGGGCTTTTCTCCCCCAAACGCAAGAGACCCAGTACTTC. This codes for CASIIGQWAFLPQTQETQYF.

The chain has TRBV9 and TRBJ2-1, with 7 positions matching TRBD2. Per germline, CDR1 SGDLS and CDR2 YYNGEE. This CDR3 is 14 amino acids long. After removal of 0 bases from V and 8 bases from J, the junction contained 5 bases not matched to a gene. The CDR3 here is CASSVGLALHEQFF. The CDR3 DNA reads TGTGCCAGCAGCGTAGGACTAGCTCTTCATGAGCAGTTCTTC.

The chain carries TRBV7-9 and TRBJ2-1; 12 bases agree with TRBD2. Germline V CDR1 and CDR2: SEHNR, FQNEAQ (reference sequence). Trimming at V came to 5 bases and at J to 6 bases, leaving 17 bases not matched to a gene. CDR3 length: 19 amino acids. The CDR3 loop reads CASSQSGGLAGGNPNEQFF. The CDR3 DNA reads as TGTGCCAGCAGCCAATCCGGCGGGCTAGCGGGGGGGAATCCCAATGAGCAGTTCTTC.

The gene calls are TRBV7-9 and TRBJ1-5, with D maybe TRBD1 (6 bases). The germline V gene has CDR1 SEHNR and CDR2 FQNEAQ (reference sequence). The CDR3 is 15 amino acids. The V end was cut by 1 base, the J end by 4 bases, with 11 bases between. The DNA for the CDR3 is TGTGCCAGCAGCTTAGGCGGACAGAGGAATCAGCCCCAGCATTTT. Protein product: CASSLGGQRNQPQHF.

The chain is built from TRBV10-3 and TRBJ2-7, with TRBD2 matching over 14 bases. Trimming took 5 bases from V and 5 from J; bases not matched to a gene: 2. The CDR3 sequence is 14 residues long. Germline CDR1 is ENHRY and CDR2 is SYGVKD. CDR3 DNA sequence: TGTGCCATCAGTTCGGGACTAGCGGGGGACGAGCAGTACGTC. Translating it yields CAISSGLAGDEQYV.

This clone was seen just once. The chain recombines TRBV7-2 with TRBJ1-1; D gene ambiguous. Germline CDR1 and CDR2: SGHTA and FQGNSA. The CDR3 runs to 14 residues. V dropped 2 bases and J dropped 4 bases, with 11 bases sitting between them. This CDR3 reads CASSLTGRGTEAFF. DNA for the CDR3: TGTGCCAGCAGCTTAACCGGGAGAGGCACTGAAGCTTTCTTT.

This chain connects TRBV7-8 to TRBJ2-1; 7 bases line up with TRBD2. Germline assignment: CDR1 SGHVS and CDR2 FQNEAQ. The CDR3 runs to 16 residues. Losses at the gene ends were 5 bases for V and 0 bases for J; bases not matched to a gene: 7. The CDR3 reads CASSPRAGSSYNEQFF. CDR3 DNA sequence: TGTGCCAGCAGCCCTAGAGCGGGGTCCTCCTACAATGAGCAGTTCTTC. The full variable domain, its missing parts supplied by reference TRBV7-8 and TRBJ2-1, is GAGVSQSPRYKVAKRGQDVALRCDPISGHVSLFWYQQALGQGPEFLTYFQNEAQLDKSGLPSDRFFAERPEGSVSTLKIQRTQQEDSAVYLCASSPRAGSSYNEQFFGPGTRLTVL.

The chain recombines TRBV30 with TRBJ1-5; D is ambiguous. V lost 3 bases to trimming and J lost 0 bases, with 6 bases between them. The CDR3 has 13 amino acids. Germline V gene sequence: CDR1 GTSNPN, CDR2 SVGIG (reference sequence). Written as DNA, the CDR3 is TGTGCCTGGAGCAGCGATAGCAATCAGCCCCAGCATTTT. It yields the protein CAWSSDSNQPQHF.

J is TRBJ2-3 and V is TRBV6-6; TRBD1 agrees at 9 bases. Germline loops: CDR1 MNHNY, CDR2 SVGAGI (reference sequence). Trimming at V came to 2 bases and at J to 1 base, leaving 4 bases not matched to a gene. This CDR3 is built from 16 residues. CDR3 nucleotides: TGTGCCAGCAGTTACCCACAGGGGGCTGGCACAGATACGCAGTATTTT. Its protein is CASSYPQGAGTDTQYF.

The chain links TRBV11-2 to TRBJ2-1, with D possibly being TRBD2 (5 bases). V lost 5 bases and J lost 2, with 10 bases in between. Germline V gene lookup returns CDR1 SGHAT and CDR2 FQNNGV. This CDR3 is 14 amino acids long. Here the CDR3 DNA reads TGTGCCAGCAGCCTCTCGAGGGCCTACAATGAGCAGTTCTTC. Encoded protein: CASSLSRAYNEQFF.

The chain carries TRBV6-1 and TRBJ1-5; the match to TRBD1 covers 7 bases. The J segment lost 3 bases and the V segment lost 1 base, leaving 3 bases of the junction unmatched. The CDR3 consists of 15 residues. Per germline, CDR1 MNHNS and CDR2 SASEGT. This chain's CDR3 is CASSEEGQSNQPQHF. The CDR3 coding sequence is TGTGCCAGCAGTGAAGAGGGACAGTCCAATCAGCCCCAGCATTTT.

This clone was detected once. The V gene is TRBV11-1, the J gene TRBJ1-6; 9 nucleotides agree with TRBD1. Per germline, CDR1 SGHAT and CDR2 FQDESV (reference sequence). The CDR3 spans 13 residues. V trimming: 5 bases; J trimming: 11 bases; junction bases outside the gene matches: 4. The chain's CDR3 is CASSPGQGTPLHF. CDR3 nucleotides: TGTGCCAGCAGCCCTGGACAGGGGACACCCCTCCACTTT.

The chain links TRBV11-2 to TRBJ2-7; 11 positions match TRBD2. V shed 2 bases and J 7 bases; nucleotides not matched to a gene: 16. Germline CDR1 is SGHAT and CDR2 is FQNNGV. The CDR3 contains 18 residues. Here the CDR3 reads CASSLPLAGGRSLLEQYF. The CDR3 nucleotides are TGTGCCAGCAGCTTACCCCTAGCGGGGGGAAGATCTCTATTGGAGCAGTACTTC.

A single count supports this clone. CDR3 bases: TGTGCCAGCATAAGAGAGGCAACTAATGAAAAACTGTTTTTT. Amino acids: CASIREATNEKLFF. J is TRBJ1-4 and V is TRBV2; D not resolved. Trimming removed 7 bases at V and 0 bases at J, with 9 bases between. From germline, CDR1 is SNHLY and CDR2 FYNNEI. This CDR3 comprises 14 residues.

The chain is built from TRBV2 and TRBJ2-2; D ambiguous. This CDR3 comprises 16 residues. Germline V lookup: CDR1 SNHLY, CDR2 FYNNEI. V lost 0 bases, J lost 1 base, and 9 bases lay in between. CDR3 in DNA: TGTGCCAGCAGTGAAGCGGTCAGGCGGAACACCGGGGAGCTGTTTTTT. Its translation is CASSEAVRRNTGELFF.

This sequence joins TRBV12-3 or TRBV12-4 and TRBJ1-1; D possibly corresponds to TRBD1 (6 bases). Trimming took off 6 bases at V and 1 base at J, with 9 bases between the two ends. The CDR3 length is 13 residues. CDR3 protein: CASSLGQNTEAFF. The DNA for the CDR3 is TGTGCCAGCAGCCTGGGACAGAACACTGAAGCTTTCTTT.

This chain connects TRBV5-4 to TRBJ1-2, with no clear D. This CDR3 has 15 residues. CDR1 is SGHNT, CDR2 YYREEE, per germline (reference sequence). Deletions cut 2 bases from V and 2 bases from J, with 13 bases between. The CDR3 spells CASSFFSRENYGYTF. The CDR3, as DNA: TGTGCCAGCAGCTTCTTCTCGAGGGAGAACTATGGCTACACCTTC.

J is TRBJ1-2 and V is TRBV4-2; weak D call: TRBD1 (6 bases). From germline, CDR1 is LGHNA and CDR2 YNFKEQ. The ends were cut back, 3 bases at V and 3 bases at J, with 17 bases in the middle. CDR3 length: 16 amino acids. The CDR3 is CASSHRGVDGDYGYTF. The CDR3, as DNA: TGTGCCAGCAGCCACAGGGGAGTCGACGGGGACTATGGCTACACCTTC.

The gene calls are TRBV12-3 or TRBV12-4 and TRBJ1-5, with a weak D call TRBD1 (5 bases). V lost 2 bases and J 9 bases, leaving 5 bases between the germline ends. This CDR3 is built from 11 residues. The CDR3 bases are TGTGCCAGCAGTTTACAGGGGCCCCAGCATTTT. This translates into CASSLQGPQHF.

This chain connects TRBV28 to TRBJ2-3; 8 nucleotides agree with TRBD2. This CDR3 has 16 residues. Germline values: CDR1 MDHEN, CDR2 SYDVKM. Trimming removed 7 bases from V and 2 bases from J; junction bases left unmatched: 11. DNA of the CDR3: TGTGCCAGCATGCGCGGCGGGGGGATTATCACAGATACGCAGTATTTT. Its translation: CASMRGGGIITDTQYF.

This rearrangement joins TRBV11-2 to TRBJ2-5, with D maybe TRBD1 (5 bases). Per the germline V gene, CDR1 is SGHAT and CDR2 is FQNNGV. The CDR3 totals 16 residues. Trimming shortened V by 0 bases and J by 7 bases, and 18 bases separated the two germline ends. The CDR3 DNA reads TGTGCCAGCAGCTTAGACCCCTGGCAGGGCCAGGGGACCCAGTACTTC. This gives the protein CASSLDPWQGQGTQYF.